These 22 T cell receptor beta chains were all obtained from the same sample, sequenced in a study of blood T cell repertoires in COVID-19. Data came from immunoSEQ multiplex PCR; TCRdb stores just in-frame clones and leaves some out. The sample includes approximately 220,000 clones, under 90% of them seen just once. Sequenced sample: PBMCs or T cells enriched from blood (not recorded which). Receptors were obtained from a woman between 50 and 59 years old who had been exposed to COVID-19.

This rearrangement joins TRBV6-5 to TRBJ1-3, with unresolved D. V was clipped by 0 bases and J by 4 bases, with 10 bases between them. The CDR3 runs to 15 residues. Germline assignment: CDR1 MNHEY and CDR2 SVGAGI. CDR3 sequence (DNA): TGTGCCAGCAGTTACTCATACCTCGGGGGAAACACCATATATTTT. Translation gives CASSYSYLGGNTIYF.

This clone occurred a few times. The gene calls are TRBV19 and TRBJ2-5, with TRBD2 identical over 11 bases. The CDR3 covers 14 residues. J lost 5 bases, V lost 8 bases, and 7 bases had no gene match. Germline V gene data show CDR1 as LNHDA and CDR2 as SQIVND (reference sequence). This CDR3 is CASGGTSGSETQYF. The CDR3, as DNA: TGTGCCAGTGGTGGGACTAGCGGATCGGAGACCCAGTACTTC.

The chain couples TRBV28 to TRBJ1-1; D gene unclear. The V and J ends lost 5 bases and 1 base respectively, with 14 bases between them. The CDR3 totals 15 residues. From germline, CDR1 is MDHEN and CDR2 SYDVKM. The CDR3 reads CASSPSGRKNTEAFF. In DNA form, the CDR3 reads TGTGCCAGCAGTCCCTCGGGTAGGAAGAACACTGAAGCTTTCTTT.

V is TRBV3-1 (or the pseudogene TRBV3-2) and J is TRBJ1-2, with TRBD1 as a possible D gene (6 bases). The CDR3 runs to 16 residues. V was cut by 0 bases and J by 4 bases, with 15 bases left in between. The germline CDR1 and CDR2 sequences are LGHDT and YNNKEL (reference sequence). The CDR3 is CASSQDGGGPFYGYTF. CDR3 bases: TGTGCCAGCAGCCAAGATGGGGGGGGCCCTTTCTATGGCTACACCTTC.

V usage is TRBV19 and J usage is TRBJ1-1; D unresolved. The V gene lost 0 bases and the J gene lost 1 base, with 9 bases spanning the gap. The length of the CDR3 is 15 residues. CDR1 is LNHDA and CDR2 is SQIVND in the germline V gene (reference sequence). CDR3: CASSIDVGSNTEAFF. CDR3 bases: TGTGCCAGTAGTATAGATGTCGGGTCGAACACTGAAGCTTTCTTT. The whole variable domain, filled in from reference TRBV19 and TRBJ1-1, reads DGGITQSPKYLFRKEGQNVTLSCEQNLNHDAMYWYRQDPGQGLRLIYYSQIVNDFQKGDIAEGYSVSREKKESFPLTVTSAQKNPTAFYLCASSIDVGSNTEAFFGQGTRLTVV.

This clone was recorded a few times. The genes are TRBV7-9 and TRBJ1-1; TRBD1 is a possible D gene (6 bases). The germline V gene has CDR1 SEHNR and CDR2 FQNEAQ (reference sequence). V gave up 1 base and J gave up 2 bases, with 11 bases separating them. This CDR3 contains 15 residues. The CDR3 reads CASSLDGTHNTEAFF. In nucleotides, the CDR3 is TGTGCCAGCAGCTTAGACGGGACACATAACACTGAAGCTTTCTTT.

This clone appeared a few times. This chain connects TRBV24-1 to TRBJ1-4; no definite D call. Germline V gives CDR1 KGHDR, CDR2 SFDVKD. The CDR3 is 14 amino acids. Trimming took off 3 bases at V and 10 bases at J, with 14 bases between the two ends. The CDR3 loop reads CATSDPSEGGKLFF. CDR3 DNA sequence: TGTGCCACCAGTGATCCGTCCGAGGGTGGAAAACTGTTTTTT.

The V call is TRBV21-1, the J call TRBJ1-1. TRBV21-1 is noted as a pseudogene. This CDR3 is 14 amino acids long. This CDR3 is CASSKNASGTEAFF. The CDR3 bases are TGTGCCAGCAGCAAAAACGCCTCGGGGACTGAAGCTTTCTTT.

This rearrangement joins TRBV5-6 to TRBJ1-3, with TRBD1 identical over 10 bases. With V trimmed by 3 bases and J by 4 bases, 1 base remained unmatched. Per the germline V gene, CDR1 is SGHDT and CDR2 is YYEEEE. The CDR3 loop spans 14 amino acids. CDR3 nucleotide sequence: TGTGCCAGCAGCTGGACAGGGGGAGGAAACACCATATATTTT. Its translation: CASSWTGGGNTIYF.

The sample holds one count of this clone. CDR3 coding DNA: TGTGCCAGCAGCTTAGTTACAGGGGAGGCTTTCTTT. Residues: CASSLVTGEAFF. The rearrangement links TRBV7-9 to TRBJ1-1, with TRBD1 matching over 7 bases. The junction had 4 bases not matched to a gene; V was cut back by 1 base and J by 11 bases. The germline V gene encodes CDR1 SEHNR and CDR2 FQNEAQ (reference sequence). This CDR3 is built from 12 residues.

The rearrangement links TRBV24-1 to TRBJ2-3, with D perhaps matching TRBD1 (6 bases). Germline V gene sequence: CDR1 KGHDR, CDR2 SFDVKD. The CDR3 totals 15 residues. The V gene lost 4 bases and the J gene lost 4 bases, with 14 bases spanning the gap. DNA for the CDR3: TGTGCCACCAGTGACATCAGCAGGGGACCAGATACGCAGTATTTT. This encodes CATSDISRGPDTQYF.

This chain links TRBV11-2 with TRBJ1-4, with a tentative D call TRBD1 (6 bases). V was cut by 2 bases and J by 5 bases, with 18 bases left in between. Germline V gene sequence: CDR1 SGHAT, CDR2 FQNNGV. The CDR3 is 17 amino acids. CDR3 sequence reads: CASSLLGGGRVNEKLFF. CDR3 in DNA: TGTGCCAGCAGCTTATTGGGCGGGGGCAGAGTGAATGAAAAACTGTTTTTT.

This clone was seen a few times. The chain carries TRBV28 and TRBJ2-7; the D is unclear. CDR1 and CDR2 (germline): MDHEN, SYDVKM. Trimming removed 3 bases from V and 5 bases from J, with 2 bases in between. This CDR3 has 10 amino acids. Written as DNA, the CDR3 is TGTGCCAGCAGTTTCAACGAGCAGTACTTC. The encoded protein is CASSFNEQYF.

The chain joins TRBV6-1 to TRBJ1-3, with 8 bases matching TRBD1. Germline CDR1 is MNHNS and CDR2 is SASEGT. V was pared by 2 bases and J by 9 bases, with 18 bases of the junction left unmatched. The CDR3 runs to 18 residues. DNA for the CDR3: TGTGCCAGCAGTGAATTCATGGGCAGGGGGCAATTTCTGAGCACCATATATTTT. Encoded protein: CASSEFMGRGQFLSTIYF.

The rearrangement joins TRBV28 to TRBJ1-2, with TRBD1 matching over 10 bases. The V and J ends lost 10 bases and 10 bases, in that order; junction bases with no gene match: 9. The CDR3 length is 12 residues. Per the germline V gene, CDR1 is MDHEN and CDR2 is SYDVKM. The CDR3 coding sequence is TGTGCCATCTATGACAGGGGGCGAAACTACACCTTC. Translating gives CAIYDRGRNYTF.

The chain links TRBV7-9 to TRBJ2-1; D remains unclear. The ends were cut back, 8 bases at V and 7 bases at J, with 15 bases in the middle. CDR1 is SEHNR, CDR2 FQNEAQ, per germline (reference sequence). The CDR3 is made up of 13 amino acids. DNA of the CDR3: TGTGCCAGCCAAAACACCCTTCGTAATGAGCAGTTCTTC. Protein sequence: CASQNTLRNEQFF. The whole variable domain, filled in from reference TRBV7-9 and TRBJ2-1, reads DTGVSQNPRHKITKRGQNVTFRCDPISEHNRLYWYRQTLGQGPEFLTYFQNEAQLEKSRLLSDRFSAERPKGSFSTLEIQRTEQGDSAMYLCASQNTLRNEQFFGPGTRLTVL.

This rearrangement joins TRBV4-3 to TRBJ2-3; weak D call: TRBD1 (6 bases). This CDR3 is 16 amino acids long. V dropped 4 bases and J dropped 1 base, with 15 bases sitting between them. In germline, CDR1 is LGHNA, CDR2 YSLEER. The CDR3 nucleotides read TGCGCCAGCAGCCTGAGGGTGGGGGCTGGCACAGATACGCAGTATTTT. It specifies CASSLRVGAGTDTQYF.

This clone was found a few times. This chain connects TRBV2 to TRBJ1-2; D is undetermined. Trimming left V 8 bases short and J 6 bases short, with 13 bases between. CDR3 size: 12 residues. CDR1 is SNHLY, CDR2 FYNNEI, per germline. The CDR3 DNA is TGTGCCAGCGCCTTCGAGCTGAATGGCTACACCTTC. Amino acid sequence: CASAFELNGYTF.

The chain carries TRBV11-2 and TRBJ1-2; no firm D call. CDR1 and CDR2 (germline): SGHAT, FQNNGV. The CDR3 runs 14 residues. V was clipped by 3 bases and J by 5 bases, with 13 bases between them. The CDR3 protein is CASSLARWPYGYTF. CDR3 DNA sequence: TGTGCCAGCAGCTTGGCGAGGTGGCCTTATGGCTACACCTTC.

The J gene is TRBJ2-1, the V gene TRBV2; D might be TRBD2 (7 bases). This CDR3 spans 15 amino acids. With 7 bases removed from V and 7 bases from J, the gap between germline ends came to 20 bases. Germline V gene sequence: CDR1 SNHLY, CDR2 FYNNEI. This CDR3 is CASTFGRGPGNEQFF. DNA for the CDR3: TGTGCCAGCACTTTTGGGCGGGGGCCGGGTAATGAGCAGTTCTTC.

A word on this clone: Different DNA sequences within this sample yield the same CDR3. The V gene is TRBV18, the J gene TRBJ1-1; 7 nucleotides agree with TRBD1. J was trimmed by 5 bases and V by 0 bases; bases with no gene match: 6. Germline V gives CDR1 KGHSH, CDR2 LQKENI. This CDR3 region has 15 residues. The CDR3 reads CASSPPKGAGTEAFF. In nucleotides, the CDR3 is TGTGCCAGCTCACCACCCAAGGGGGCGGGAACTGAAGCTTTCTTT.

The J gene is TRBJ2-3, the V gene TRBV18; 9 bases line up with TRBD1. The junction had 1 base not matched to a gene; V was cut back by 0 bases and J by 3 bases. The CDR3 is 15 residues long. The germline V gene has CDR1 KGHSH and CDR2 LQKENI. The CDR3 reads CASSPPGTGTDTQYF. In DNA, the CDR3 is TGTGCCAGCTCACCACCCGGGACAGGGACAGATACGCAGTATTTT.